The rows below give T cell receptor beta chains drawn from one sample of a study of T cell clusters in autoimmune cytopenias. TCRdb reprocessed the multiplex PCR reads and stores each CDR3 protein as one record, lacking DNA. This table holds around 8,000 distinct CDR3 sequences. Material for sequencing was peripheral blood. The receptor source for this set is a human donor with an autoimmune cytopenia or autoimmune hepatitis (not recorded which). CDR3s include the opening cysteine and the closing phenylalanine or tryptophan. The order of the fields is V gene, clone size, J gene, CDR3 protein. Size tells how often a clone was seen (once, few, many) or the class of an expanded clone, and some rows leave it out.

V: TRBV13; size: medium-sized; J: TRBJ1-5; CDR3: CASSLTGGWGQPQHF
V: TRBV20-1; size: .; J: TRBJ1-4; CDR3: CSARNTLSKEKLFF
V: TRBV12-3/TRBV12-4; size: .; J: TRBJ2-1; CDR3: CASRKGQGTYNEQFF
V: TRBV5-6; size: .; J: TRBJ2-4; CDR3: CASGLPGADIQYF
V: TRBV18; size: .; J: TRBJ2-1; CDR3: CASSPLPHNEQFF
V: TRBV6-1; size: .; J: TRBJ2-1; CDR3: CASSLTSGRALEQFF
V: TRBV20-1; size: .; J: TRBJ2-1; CDR3: CSAEGGVVYNEQFF
V: TRBV19; size: medium-sized; J: TRBJ2-5; CDR3: CASSSRETQYF
V: TRBV27; size: .; J: TRBJ2-7; CDR3: CASSPSTYPERYEQYF
V: TRBV4-2; size: .; J: TRBJ2-5; CDR3: CASSLRALGTQETQYF
V: TRBV27; size: .; J: TRBJ2-2; CDR3: CASSLFGGLAANTGELFF
V: TRBV7-9; size: .; J: TRBJ2-7; CDR3: CASSRGSGGVGEQYF
V: TRBV14; size: .; J: TRBJ2-4; CDR3: CASSPLTGAAKNIQYF
V: TRBV6-1; size: .; J: TRBJ2-7; CDR3: CASSEMGSAYEQYF
V: TRBV7-9; size: .; J: TRBJ1-2; CDR3: CASSLSSRTGDGYTF
V: TRBV7-2; size: .; J: TRBJ1-6; CDR3: CASSFRAQPLHF